This TCR beta chain was sequenced during a study of T cells in localized non-small cell lung cancer (dated by TCRdb to 2018 to 2020). About the study as a whole: The study analyzed T cell repertoires of under 250 early-stage NSCLC patients, comparing tumors and uninvolved tumor-adjacent lungs. The cohort consisted of a few hundred treatment-naive NSCLC patients whose localized lung tumors had been resected. A mean age of approximately 66 years was recorded for the NSCLC patients, of whom approximately 130 were male and more than 95 were female.

The CDR3 has 15 amino acids, counting the end cysteine and phenylalanine. CDR3 DNA only is kept here, 45 bases in frame from base 1. Cut back by 3 bases and 9 bases, the V and J ends lie 18 bases apart. Based on the germline V gene, the CDR1 and CDR2 sequences are SGHNT and YENEEA. The immunoSEQ Assay was used to sequence TCR beta CDR3 regions from DNA. As for the authors' bioinformatics: To compute T cell density, TCR beta template counts were normalized to usable DNA, which was estimated by amplifying housekeeping genes. Richness was estimated using the preseqR package, with extrapolation to 400,000 templates for PBMC samples and to 120,000 templates for tissue samples. Clonality was calculated as one minus Pielou's evenness. Tissue-enriched TCRs were identified through differential abundance testing performed on productive amino-acid clonotypes, with a minimum total count of 5 and an alpha of 0.1. The Jaccard Index and the Morisita Overlap Index were used to measure how much the repertoires overlapped between compartments. GLIPH clustered TCR beta CDR3s with public tetramer-defined viral CDR3s; viral motifs required at least three viral sequences plus V-gene enrichment. TCRdb carries this immuneACCESS record with in-frame sequences only. Its versions omit some clonotypes, under half of them owing to an unresolved V gene in the studies checked, with the rest unexplained. The D gene and trimming were derived from the DNA, and the V and J assignments and clone size from that table. This sample has about 1,100 clones in its table, and 20% to 30% of those were observed once. 23% of the sample comes from the top ten.

General study outcomes and caveats: Uninvolved tumor-adjacent lung showed the highest T cell clonality, higher than tumor, which suggests more focused antigenic responses in the adjacent lung. Because multi-region sequencing of the tumors was not done, intratumor heterogeneity could not be ruled out. A median of 57 of the top 100 tumor clones were detected in paired uninvolved adjacent lung, and some 28 of these tumor clones were also found among the top 100 clones of the paired uninvolved adjacent lung. Because of the exploratory design, TCR variables were selected using unadjusted p-values without false-discovery rate correction. Longer overall survival was associated with higher blood T cell density, whereas shorter survival was associated with higher adjacent-lung clonality.

Two independent pathologists confirmed that the uninvolved adjacent lung, which was taken at least 2 cm from the tumor margin, was free of atypia. At diagnosis, peripheral blood, uninvolved tumor-adjacent lung and tumor were collected and stored as a combination of fresh-frozen and FFPE material. This clone is described as large (0.1 to 1%). No cognate antigen has been identified for it. There are no base qualities to consult, and no much larger clone falls within one base. The TCR originated in a man aged 40-75 years with stage III lung adenocarcinoma. The sample consisted of normal lung tissue next to the tumor, taken before any cancer treatment. The chain is encoded by TRBV11-3 joined to TRBJ2-1, with no D gene named confidently. The DNA sequence is given as TGTGCCAGCAGCTTGAGCTACTCCCTAGAAGGTGAGCAGTTCTTC. This codes for CASSLSYSLEGEQFF.